This T cell receptor (beta chain) was identified in a study of CD8 T cells in Susac syndrome. High-throughput TCR beta sequencing covered peripheral CD8+ and CD4+ T cells. Bulk CD8+ and CD4+ cells came from magnetic negative isolation; CD8+ TEMRA by FACS. The CDR3 extends over 14 amino acids. V dropped 2 bases and J dropped 6 bases, with 14 bases sitting between them. CDR1 SGHNT and CDR2 YYREEE come from the germline V gene (reference sequence). When the RNA was reverse transcribed, random hexamers were used with an input of roughly 0.5 to 1 ug. TCR beta CDR3 was amplified by immunoSEQ covering 54 Vbeta and 13 Jbeta. MiXCR, applied by TCRdb to the immunoSEQ multiplex PCR reads, yields one record per CDR3 protein. The repertoire includes around 46,000 distinct CDR3 sequences, almost 95% of them detected once, and 0.35% to 0.5% sits in the top ten.

The material sequenced was CD8+ T cells from PBMCs. The receptor comes from a human donor in good health. The V and J genes are TRBV5-4 and TRBJ1-2; D is perhaps TRBD1 (5 bases). Here the CDR3 reads CASSLDSGANGYTF. The CDR3 coding sequence is TGTGCCAGCAGCTTAGACAGTGGGGCGAATGGCTACACCTTC.